Shown below are 14 T cell receptor beta chains from a single sample sequenced in a study of cytomegalovirus exposure and HLA in healthy donors. Researchers ran the PCR with 60 Vbeta and 13 Jbeta primers. Profiling relied on immunoSEQ multiplex PCR, and the TCRdb table lists in-frame clones only, not all of them. The sample shows about 200,000 clones, under 70% of them seen only once. Sequencing was performed on PBMCs. These receptor sequences come from a middle-aged man in good health and CMV-seropositive.

In its sample, this clone was seen a few times. The V gene is TRBV15, the J gene TRBJ2-2; no definite D call. The ends were cut back, 7 bases at V and 4 bases at J, with 13 bases in the middle. The CDR3 is 14 amino acids. Germline V lookup: CDR1 LNHNV, CDR2 YYDKDF (reference sequence). CDR3 bases: TGTGCCACCACCCCTCTTGGGCCCACCGGGGAGCTGTTTTTT. As protein: CATTPLGPTGELFF.

The V gene is TRBV10-2, the J gene TRBJ1-5; 7 nucleotides agree with TRBD1. Trimming at V came to 6 bases and at J to 0 bases, leaving 11 bases not matched to a gene. The V gene's germline CDR1 is WSHSY and CDR2 SAAADI. This CDR3 has 17 residues. The CDR3 DNA reads as TGCGCCAGCAGCCTGGGACAGACACAATTTAGCAATCAGCCCCAGCATTTT. Amino acid sequence: CASSLGQTQFSNQPQHF.

The J gene is TRBJ2-3, the V gene TRBV11-1, with D maybe TRBD2 (5 bases). This CDR3 is 15 amino acids long. Germline CDR1 and CDR2: SGHAT and FQDESV (reference sequence). V gave up 6 bases and J gave up 2 bases, with 15 bases separating them. The CDR3 sequence is CASSLEVGSTDTQYF. Written as DNA, the CDR3 is TGTGCCAGCAGTTTGGAGGTGGGTTCCACAGATACGCAGTATTTT. The full variable domain, completed using reference TRBV11-1 and TRBJ2-3, is EAEVAQSPRYKITEKSQAVAFWCDPISGHATLYWYRQILGQGPELLVQFQDESVVDDSQLPKDRFSAERLKGVDSTLKIQPAELGDSAMYLCASSLEVGSTDTQYFGPGTRLTVL.

The J gene is TRBJ2-2, the V gene TRBV13; a possible D gene is TRBD2 (7 bases). Trimming cost V 4 bases and J 2 bases, with 17 bases left between them. This CDR3 has 17 amino acids. CDR1 is PRHDT, CDR2 FYEKMQ, per germline (reference sequence). This chain's CDR3 is CASSSPRGGTNTGELFF. DNA for the CDR3: TGTGCCAGCAGCTCCCCGAGGGGGGGGACAAACACCGGGGAGCTGTTTTTT.

The chain joins TRBV10-3 to TRBJ1-1; D possibly corresponds to TRBD1 (5 bases). Trimming stripped 3 bases from V and 8 bases from J, with 7 bases between. The CDR3 consists of 11 residues. Germline CDR1 is ENHRY and CDR2 is SYGVKD. DNA of the CDR3: TGTGCCATCAGTGAAAGGGGCGAAGCTTTCTTT. This translates into CAISERGEAFF.

CDR3 DNA sequence: TGTGCCAGCAGCTCCAGGGAATCCTACGAGCAGTACTTC. Its translation is CASSSRESYEQYF. The chain links TRBV7-9 to TRBJ2-7; perhaps TRBD1 as D (5 bases). V was clipped by 4 bases and J by 1 base, with 8 bases between them. Germline values: CDR1 SEHNR, CDR2 FQNEAQ (reference sequence). This CDR3 has 13 residues. Looking up the rest from reference TRBV7-9 and TRBJ2-7 gives the full variable domain: DTGVSQNPRHKITKRGQNVTFRCDPISEHNRLYWYRQTLGQGPEFLTYFQNEAQLEKSRLLSDRFSAERPKGSFSTLEIQRTEQGDSAMYLCASSSRESYEQYFGPGTRLTVT.

This sequence joins TRBV19 and TRBJ2-3, with 8 bases aligning to TRBD2. The V gene's germline CDR1 is LNHDA and CDR2 SQIVND (reference sequence). The CDR3 contains 17 residues. With V trimmed by 4 bases and J by 2 bases, 11 bases remained unmatched. CDR3 DNA sequence: TGTGCCAGTAGTAGCTCCTCCAGAGCGGGAGTCACAGATACGCAGTATTTT. It translates to CASSSSSRAGVTDTQYF.

The chain is built from TRBV2 and TRBJ1-6; D call uncertain. This CDR3 has 15 amino acids. V was shortened by 2 bases and J by 5 bases, with 10 bases between the two germline ends. Germline V CDR1 and CDR2: SNHLY, FYNNEI. The CDR3 loop reads CASSEWTGDNSPLHF. In DNA, the CDR3 is TGTGCCAGCAGTGAATGGACGGGAGATAATTCACCCCTCCACTTT.

The chain combines TRBV9 with TRBJ2-7; no firm D call. CDR1 and CDR2 from the germline V gene are SGDLS and YYNGEE. The CDR3 is 12 amino acids. V was trimmed by 4 bases and J by 0 bases, leaving 5 bases between them. DNA of the CDR3: TGTGCCAGCAGCCTTAGCTCCTACGAGCAGTACTTC. Translating it yields CASSLSSYEQYF.

The gene calls are TRBV5-1 and TRBJ1-1; 7 bases match TRBD1. Germline lookup yields CDR1 SGHRS and CDR2 YFSETQ. V shed 1 base, J shed 0 bases, and the junction held 6 bases outside the gene matches. This CDR3 contains 16 residues. The CDR3, as DNA: TGCGCCAGCAGCTTGCTAGGACAGGTGATGAACACTGAAGCTTTCTTT. Residues: CASSLLGQVMNTEAFF. Drawing the rest from reference TRBV5-1 and TRBJ1-1, the complete variable domain is KAGVTQTPRYLIKTRGQQVTLSCSPISGHRSVSWYQQTPGQGLQFLFEYFSETQRNKGNFPGRFSGRQFSNSRSEMNVSTLELGDSALYLCASSLLGQVMNTEAFFGQGTRLTVV.

The V and J genes are TRBV6-5 and TRBJ1-1, with 8 bases fitting TRBD1. CDR3 length: 15 residues. Germline assignment: CDR1 MNHEY and CDR2 SVGAGI. Trimming removed 2 bases from V and 2 bases from J; junction bases left unmatched: 4. CDR3 sequence reads: CASSYADRDNTEAFF. CDR3 sequence (DNA): TGTGCCAGCAGTTACGCGGACAGGGACAACACTGAAGCTTTCTTT.

J is TRBJ2-3 and V is TRBV7-6; D unclear. The V and J ends lost 6 bases and 6 bases respectively, with 13 bases between them. The CDR3 spans 13 residues. Germline values: CDR1 SGHVS, CDR2 FNYEAQ. Here the CDR3 DNA reads TGTGCCAGCAGTTCTTCCGTCCGTGATACGCAGTATTTT. It specifies CASSSSVRDTQYF.

The J gene is TRBJ2-5, the V gene TRBV4-3; 11 bases fit TRBD1. The DNA end favors TRBJ2-7, so the J call may be wrong. CDR1 is LGHNA, CDR2 YSLEER, per germline. The CDR3 extends over 16 amino acids. CDR3: CASSQATGTGGNEQYF. For the CDR3, the DNA is TGCGCCAGCAGCCAAGCCACCGGGACAGGGGGAAACGAGCAGTACTTC.

The rearrangement joins TRBV9 to TRBJ2-1; tentative D call: TRBD1 (6 bases). The CDR3 is 14 amino acids. Trimming took 0 bases from V and 7 from J, leaving 11 bases between them. The germline gives CDR1 SGDLS, CDR2 YYNGEE. DNA of the CDR3: TGTGCCAGCAGCGTAGGATGGGGGCTGAATGAGCAGTTCTTC. Translated: CASSVGWGLNEQFF.